This TCR beta chain was sequenced during a study of Graves' ophthalmopathy and Graves' hyperthyroidism. Study at large: Investigators collected peripheral blood at initial diagnosis, before any treatment was given. General observations from the study: Both a roughly 65% sensitivity and an approximately 76% specificity characterized the model's predictions of ophthalmopathy progression. Most expanded clonotypes from thyroid (those above 0.001 frequency) were also found in blood.

Moderate-to-severe activity, with CAS ≥3, NOSPECS ≥4 and duration under 3 months, characterized the donors with ophthalmopathy. Scientists amplified the TCR beta CDR3 regions from RNA transcripts. First-round RT-PCR used HTBI primers; second-round multiplex PCR followed. Each CDR3 protein is one row after TCRdb ran MiXCR on the multiplex PCR reads. The sample has 150,000 to 200,000 distinct CDR3 sequences; 39% are singletons. This clonotype was seen ten or more times. Antigen unknown. The sequencing input was peripheral blood. This sequence was found in a young man with Graves' ophthalmopathy.

CDR3 loop: CASSRTGGSGTQYF. The CDR3 region has the DNA TGTGCCAGCAGCCGCACGGGAGGCTCCGGGACCCAGTACTTC. The rearrangement links TRBV7-3 to TRBJ2-5; 7 bases map to TRBD2. V was clipped by 5 bases and J by 7 bases; unmatched bases: 10. The CDR3 covers 14 residues. CDR1 and CDR2 (germline): SGHTA, FQGTGA.